This entry lists 20 T cell receptor beta chains sequenced from one sample in a study of CD8+CD57+ T cells in acquired aplastic anemia. Both TCR beta VDJ combination and CDR3 sequence profiling were carried out. Genomic DNA was the template for this profiling. TCRdb called the reads again in MiXCR, with one record for every CDR3 protein. The table shows 200,000 to 300,000 distinct CDR3 sequences, with approximately 86% occurring only once. Only patients with CD8+CD57+ cell expansion on flow cytometry were chosen for sequencing. Sequencing was done on a sample of sorted CD4+, CD8+, or CD8+CD57+ T cells (not recorded which) from PBMCs. The receptor set was obtained from a human donor with aplastic anemia.

A word on this clonotype: Likely a read error: the CDR3 ends without its conserved phenylalanine or tryptophan. The DNA is omitted, as the CDR3 cannot be located on it reliably, and the CDR3 follows TCRdb's listing. This chain connects TRBV7-6 to TRBJ2-6; the table's D call, TRBD2, has no DNA check behind it. The CDR3 is made up of 17 amino acids, end residues included. The germline CDR1 and CDR2 sequences are SGHVS and FNYEAQ. The CDR3: CASTLGRVPSGANVLFP.

About this clonotype itself: Because it lacks the conserved phenylalanine or tryptophan at the end, this CDR3 is likely a read error. The limits of the CDR3 on the DNA are not certain, so only TCRdb's listed CDR3 is given. The chain combines TRBV7-4 with TRBJ2-2; the table names TRBD1, a call not compared with the DNA. 13 amino acids form the CDR3, both terminal residues included. Germline CDR1 is SGHVT and CDR2 is SQSDAQ. The CDR3 spells CASSPGKGGEAMA.

Only a few counts were recorded for this clonotype. The chain uses TRBV29-1 and TRBJ2-2; D perhaps matches TRBD2 (5 bases). The V and J ends lost 3 bases and 4 bases respectively, with 12 bases between them. The CDR3 extends over 14 amino acids. Germline V gene sequence: CDR1 SQVTM, CDR2 ANQGSEA. This chain's CDR3 is CSVDGGRGTGELFF. CDR3 in DNA: TGCAGCGTTGATGGCGGGCGCGGCACCGGGGAGCTGTTTTTT.

The rearrangement uses TRBV7-3 and TRBJ2-7; a possible D gene is TRBD1 (6 bases). Deletions cut 2 bases from V and 4 bases from J, with 12 bases between. The CDR3 is 14 amino acids. Germline V gives CDR1 SGHTA, CDR2 FQGTGA. CDR3: CASSLGGDGYEQYF. The CDR3 DNA is TGTGCCAGCAGCTTAGGGGGCGATGGGTACGAGCAGTACTTC.

CDR3: CASSRPPIRQPQHF. CDR3 in DNA: TGTGCCAGCAGCAGGCCCCCGATTAGGCAGCCCCAGCATTTT. The chain combines TRBV2 with TRBJ1-5; D not certain. Germline CDR1 SNHLY, CDR2 FYNNEI. Trimming cost V 6 bases and J 7 bases, with 16 bases left between them. The CDR3 length is 14 residues.

As regards this clonotype: No conserved phenylalanine or tryptophan is present at the end of the CDR3, so a read error is the likely explanation. The limits of the CDR3 on the DNA are not certain, so only TCRdb's listed CDR3 is given. This chain connects TRBV7-9 to TRBJ2-2. Germline CDR1 SEHNR, CDR2 FQNEAQ (reference sequence). The CDR3 is 12 amino acids in total, end residues counted. CDR3 protein: CASSFLRGGLIY.

This clonotype has a handful of counts. The chain has TRBV20-1 and TRBJ2-3, with D possibly matching TRBD2 (5 bases). CDR3 length equals 15 residues. Germline V gives CDR1 DFQATT, CDR2 SNEGSKA (reference sequence). V shed 6 bases and J shed 0 bases, with 16 bases lying between them. Here the CDR3 reads CSASLSGASTDTQYF. The CDR3 nucleotides are TGCAGTGCCTCGCTGAGCGGCGCCAGCACAGATACGCAGTATTTT.

This clonotype came up many times. The chain carries TRBV7-2 and TRBJ2-1; 10 bases line up with TRBD2. V lost 6 bases and J lost 3; bases outside the gene matches: 2. There are 14 residues in the CDR3. The germline V gene encodes CDR1 SGHTA and CDR2 FQGNSA. As DNA, the CDR3 is TGTGCCAGCAGAACTAGCGGGGTCTACAATGAGCAGTTCTTC. Amino acids: CASRTSGVYNEQFF. Looking up the rest from reference TRBV7-2 and TRBJ2-1 gives the full variable domain: GAGVSQSPSNKVTEKGKDVELRCDPISGHTALYWYRQSLGQGLEFLIYFQGNSAPDKSGLPSDRFSAERTGGSVSTLTIQRTQQEDSAVYLCASRTSGVYNEQFFGPGTRLTVL.

The chain recombines TRBV7-2 with TRBJ2-1; perhaps TRBD2 as D (5 bases). Germline CDR1 and CDR2: SGHTA and FQGNSA. Trimming left V 5 bases short and J 12 bases short, with 14 bases between. The CDR3 is 12 residues long. DNA of the CDR3: TGTGCCAGCAGCCCCGGGATGTTTGTGCAGTTCTTC. It codes for CASSPGMFVQFF.

This chain links TRBV29-1 with TRBJ1-2, with D perhaps TRBD1 (6 bases). CDR3 length equals 12 residues. V was cut by 5 bases and J by 10 bases, with 17 bases left in between. The germline gives CDR1 SQVTM, CDR2 ANQGSEA. CDR3 in DNA: TGCAGCGTTCGGGAGGGGGTATGGGCCTACACCTTC. Translation gives CSVREGVWAYTF.

CDR3 region: CASSLDLTGPDTQYF. The CDR3 nucleotides read TGTGCCAGCAGCTTAGATCTGACAGGACCAGATACGCAGTATTTT. The chain carries TRBV11-3 and TRBJ2-3, with D tentatively TRBD1 (6 bases). In germline, CDR1 is SGHNT, CDR2 YENEEA. V lost 0 bases, J lost 4 bases, and 11 bases lay in between. This CDR3 region has 15 residues.

The V and J genes are TRBV29-1 and TRBJ2-5; D possibly uses TRBD1 or TRBD2 (5 bases each). The V gene lost 4 bases and the J gene lost 1 base, with 7 bases spanning the gap. The CDR3 sequence is 12 residues long. In germline, CDR1 is SQVTM, CDR2 ANQGSEA. CDR3 DNA: TGCAGCGTTGCGAGGGGCCAAGAGACCCAGTACTTC. This gives the protein CSVARGQETQYF.

At least ten counts were recorded for this clonotype. The V gene is TRBV4-1, the J gene TRBJ2-5, with 9 bases aligning to TRBD2. The CDR3 runs 17 residues. Losses at the gene ends were 1 base for V and 2 bases for J; bases not matched to a gene: 8. Germline V gene data show CDR1 as MGHRA and CDR2 as YSYEKL. CDR3: CASSQAEAGGEQETQYF. CDR3 DNA: TGCGCCAGCAGCCAAGCTGAGGCGGGAGGGGAACAAGAGACCCAGTACTTC.

This chain connects TRBV11-3 to TRBJ2-5; D remains unclear. Trimming took 5 bases from V and 5 from J, leaving 9 bases between them. The CDR3 is 12 amino acids. The germline gives CDR1 SGHNT, CDR2 YENEEA. CDR3 DNA: TGTGCCAGCAGCAACCATCGGGAGACCCAGTACTTC. Amino acid sequence: CASSNHRETQYF. Drawing the rest from reference TRBV11-3 and TRBJ2-5, the complete variable domain is EAGVVQSPRYKIIEKKQPVAFWCNPISGHNTLYWYLQNLGQGPELLIRYENEEAVDDSQLPKDRFSAERLKGVDSTLKIQPAELGDSAVYLCASSNHRETQYFGPGTRLLVL.

V is TRBV4-3 and J is TRBJ2-2, with TRBD2 matching 7 bases. The V and J ends lost 1 base and 7 bases, in that order; junction bases with no gene match: 6. The CDR3 extends over 15 amino acids. Germline CDR1 and CDR2: LGHNA and YSLEER. CDR3 sequence (DNA): TGCGCCAGCAGCCAAGGTGGGCGGGGGATCGGGGAGCTGTTTTTT. Translation gives CASSQGGRGIGELFF.

This rearrangement joins TRBV7-6 to TRBJ1-2; D unclear. Per germline, CDR1 SGHVS and CDR2 FNYEAQ. Trimming shortened V by 3 bases and J by 8 bases, and 22 bases separated the two germline ends. The CDR3 is 16 amino acids. DNA for the CDR3: TGTGCCAGCAGCTTGAGGTCCTATAATTCACCATACGGCTACACCTTC. Translation gives CASSLRSYNSPYGYTF.

For this clonotype: Since no conserved phenylalanine or tryptophan closes the CDR3, a read error is the likely cause. The DNA is left out, because the CDR3 cannot be placed on it with certainty; the CDR3 is given as TCRdb lists it. The V gene is TRBV9, the J gene TRBJ2-1; the table's D gene call, TRBD1, was not cross checked with the DNA. Germline CDR1 and CDR2: SGDLS and YYNGEE. The CDR3 sequence runs 13 residues, both termini included. The CDR3 sequence: CASSAGSASYHSL.

Details on this clonotype: The junction shows a germline mismatch at one end, possibly a read error. The chain is built from TRBV7-8 and TRBJ1-1; D might be TRBD1 (5 bases). CDR3 length equals 15 residues. The V gene's germline CDR1 is SGHVS and CDR2 FQNEAQ. The CDR3 nucleotides are TGTGCCAGCAGCTTAGCGCTGGCAGGGAATACTGAAGATTTCTTT. Protein: CASSLALAGNTEDFF. The full variable domain, with the rest looked up from reference TRBV7-8 and TRBJ1-1, is GAGVSQSPRYKVAKRGQDVALRCDPISGHVSLFWYQQALGQGPEFLTYFQNEAQLDKSGLPSDRFFAERPEGSVSTLKIQRTQQEDSAVYLCASSLALAGNTEDFFGQGTRLTVV.

The rearrangement uses TRBV5-5 and TRBJ2-3, with D perhaps matching TRBD1 (5 bases). V was cut by 3 bases and J by 6 bases, with 14 bases left in between. This CDR3 spans 14 amino acids. The germline V gene encodes CDR1 SGHKS and CDR2 YYEKEE (reference sequence). The CDR3 reads CASSSAQGPDTQYF. The CDR3 DNA reads TGTGCCAGCAGCTCAGCGCAGGGTCCCGATACGCAGTATTTT.

The J gene is TRBJ2-3, the V gene TRBV24-1, with D hard to call. CDR3 length: 15 residues. CDR1 KGHDR and CDR2 SFDVKD come from the germline V gene. The V end was cut by 0 bases, the J end by 0 bases, with 6 bases between. CDR3 loop: CATSDLRRSTDTQYF. The DNA of the CDR3 is TGTGCCACCAGTGATTTGAGGCGGAGCACAGATACGCAGTATTTT.